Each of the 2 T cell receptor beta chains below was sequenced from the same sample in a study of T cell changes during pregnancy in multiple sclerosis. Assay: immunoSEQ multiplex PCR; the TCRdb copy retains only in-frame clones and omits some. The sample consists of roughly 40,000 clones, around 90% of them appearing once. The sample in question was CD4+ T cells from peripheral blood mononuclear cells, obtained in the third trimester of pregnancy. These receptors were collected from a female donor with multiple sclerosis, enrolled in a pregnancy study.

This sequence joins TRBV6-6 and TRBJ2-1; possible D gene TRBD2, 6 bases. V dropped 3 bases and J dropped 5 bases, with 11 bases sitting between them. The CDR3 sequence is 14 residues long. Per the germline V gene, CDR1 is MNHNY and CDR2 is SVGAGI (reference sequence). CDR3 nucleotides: TGTGCCAGCAGTTATGGGGGACTCGACAATGAGCAGTTCTTC. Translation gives CASSYGGLDNEQFF.

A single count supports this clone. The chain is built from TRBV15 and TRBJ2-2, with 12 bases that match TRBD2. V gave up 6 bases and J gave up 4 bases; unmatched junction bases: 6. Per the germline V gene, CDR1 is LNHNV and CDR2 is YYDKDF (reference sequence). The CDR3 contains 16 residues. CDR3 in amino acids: CATRPLAGGSTGELFF. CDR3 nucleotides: TGTGCCACCAGGCCACTAGCGGGAGGATCCACCGGGGAGCTGTTTTTT. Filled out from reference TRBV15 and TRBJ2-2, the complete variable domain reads DAMVIQNPRYQVTQFGKPVTLSCSQTLNHNVMYWYQQKSSQAPKLLFHYYDKDFNNEADTPDNFQSRRPNTSFCFLDIRSPGLGDTAMYLCATRPLAGGSTGELFFGEGSRLTVL.